The rows below give T cell receptor beta chains drawn from one sample of a study of CD8+CD57+ T cells in acquired aplastic anemia. TCRdb fed the reads into MiXCR, producing one record per CDR3 protein. The sample carries 350,000 to 450,000 distinct CDR3 sequences, 55% to 70% recorded once. Sequencing input: sorted CD4+, CD8+, or CD8+CD57+ T cells (not recorded which) from PBMCs. The receptors stem from a human donor in good health, serving as a control. Both conserved end residues are part of each CDR3. The D gene is left open where the match is weak. Some rows have no size entry. The others give once, few or many, or a class for an expanded clone.

>TRBD2|TRBJ2-3|TRBV20-1|once
TGCAGTAGTGGGGGGCTAGCGGGGGGGCCAGATACGCAGTATTTT
CSSGGLAGGPDTQYF
>-|TRBJ1-2|TRBV12-3/TRBV12-4|many
TGTGCCAGCGTCACGGGCCCCCCTAACTATGGCTACACCTTC
CASVTGPPNYGYTF
>TRBD1|TRBJ2-7|TRBV7-2|once
TGTGCCAGCAGCCGGGCCGGGACAGAGGCCTACGAGCAGTACTTC
CASSRAGTEAYEQYF
>TRBD1|TRBJ1-2|TRBV20-1|many
TGCAGTGCCAGGACAGGGTTTGGAAGTTATGGCTACACCTTC
CSARTGFGSYGYTF
>-|TRBJ2-7|TRBV7-7|-
TGTGCCAAAACAGGACAACACTACGAGCAGTACTTC
CAKTGQHYEQYF
>TRBD2|TRBJ2-5|TRBV29-1|-
TGCAGCTTTACTAGCGGGAACCAAGAGACCCAGTACTTC
CSFTSGNQETQYF
>-|TRBJ1-1|TRBV14|-
TGTGCCAGCAGCGATGGACAGCGTGAAGCTTTCTTT
CASSDGQREAFF
>-|TRBJ2-7|TRBV5-1|-
-
CASSFGPGNTEQYF
>-|TRBJ1-5|TRBV9|once
TGTGCCAGCAGCTCATCGGTAGGGGCTGAAAAACTGTATTTT
CASSSSVGAEKLYF
>-|TRBJ2-3|TRBV7-2|many
TGTGCCAGCAGCTCCTTTAGGGGTCGGGCAGATACGCAGTATTTT
CASSSFRGRADTQYF
>TRBD1|TRBJ1-2|TRBV7-6|few
TGTGCCAGCAGCGGGGGACAGGGGTTATATGGCTACACCTTC
CASSGGQGLYGYTF
>TRBD1|TRBJ2-7|TRBV7-2|-
TGTGCCAGCACTCTTTATACCCCCGGACAGGCCTTTCGGCAGTACTTC
CASTLYTPGQAFRQYF
>-|TRBJ1-2|TRBV7-2|-
TGTGCCAGCAGCCCCGAGGGGGATGGCTACACCTTC
CASSPEGDGYTF
>TRBD1|TRBJ2-7|TRBV7-2|-
TGTGCCAGCAGCTCGACAGGGGTGGCCATTCAGTACTTCCAGTACTTC
CASSSTGVAIQYFQYF
>-|TRBJ1-4|TRBV19|-
TGTGCCAGTAGCTTGTCTGCCGAGGAAGAAAAACTGTTCTTT
CASSLSAEEEKLFF
>-|TRBJ2-3|TRBV12-5|many
TGTGCTAGTGGCAGAGGGACTTCCACAGATACGCAGTATTTT
CASGRGTSTDTQYF
>TRBD1|TRBJ1-5|TRBV19|many
TGTGCCAGTATTAGGACAGGGGCCGATCAGCCCCAGCATTTT
CASIRTGADQPQHF
>-|TRBJ2-7|TRBV6-6|many
TGTGCCAGCAGTTACTTCCAGTCTGGGGTCGACGAGCAGTACTTC
CASSYFQSGVDEQYF
>-|TRBJ1-6|TRBV7-3|-
TGTGCCAGCAGCTGGGGCGGCAGTGGCGGTGGACCCCTCCACTTT
CASSWGGSGGGPLHF
>-|TRBJ1-6|TRBV7-9|-
TGTGCCAGCAGCATCGGAGTGGGAGAGGAGAATTCACCCCTCCACTTT
CASSIGVGEENSPLHF
>TRBD2|TRBJ2-3|TRBV30|many
TGTGCCTGGAGTGTCCTAGCGGGGAGGACAGATACGCAGTATTTT
CAWSVLAGRTDTQYF
>-|TRBJ2-7|TRBV7-2|few
TGTGCCAGCAGCTCCGGGGATCACTTCGAGCAGTACTTC
CASSSGDHFEQYF
>-|TRBJ1-1|TRBV11-2|-
TGTGCCAGCAGCTTAGGGAGTGCGGGTTTGAACACTGAAGCTTTCTTT
CASSLGSAGLNTEAFF
>-|TRBJ1-1|TRBV19|-
TGTGCCAGTAGTACTAACACTGAAGCTTTCTTT
CASSTNTEAFF
>TRBD2|TRBJ2-7|TRBV7-7|-
TGTGCCAGCGGGGGGGGGGGGGACGATGAGCAGTACTTC
CASGGGGDDEQYF
>-|TRBJ2-5|TRBV12-3/TRBV12-4|many
TGTGCCAGCAGTTTGGGGGGGCAGGGTAAAGAGACCCAGTACTTC
CASSLGGQGKETQYF
>-|TRBJ1-2|TRBV19|-
TGTGCCAGTGAACACACTGGCTCCTACGTTCCGTACTTCGACCCGTTC
CASEHTGSYVPYFDPF
>-|TRBJ1-2|TRBV10-3|-
TGTGCCGCCCAGGGGAAGGGCTATGGCTACACCTTC
CAAQGKGYGYTF
>-|TRBJ1-1|TRBV10-2|-
TGCGCCAGCAGTGAGCCAAGGAACACTGAAGCTTTCTTT
CASSEPRNTEAFF
>-|TRBJ1-2|TRBV4-3|few
TGCGCCAGCAGCCATTTGGGCACAAGTCCCTATGGCTACACCTTC
CASSHLGTSPYGYTF
>-|TRBJ2-3|TRBV9|many
TGTGCCAGCAGCGATCCCCCGGGCGGCGGTCAGTGGATGCAGTATTTT
CASSDPPGGGQWMQYF
>-|TRBJ1-1|TRBV6-5|many
TGTGCCAGCAGTTACTTTAAGTGGGGGACTGAAGCTTTCTTT
CASSYFKWGTEAFF
>-|TRBJ2-3|TRBV2|-
TGTCCGAGCAACAAGTGTCGACCGGGGGCAGATACGCAGTATTTT
CPSNKCRPGADTQYF
>-|TRBJ1-3|TRBV25-1|few
TGTGCCAGCAGTGATGGCGGGAACTCTGGAAACACCATATATTTT
CASSDGGNSGNTIYF
>-|TRBJ2-7|TRBV5-1|-
TGCGCCAGCAGCTTGAACGGTCACGGGGCGTACTTC
CASSLNGHGAYF
>-|TRBJ1-2|TRBV9|many
TGTGCCAGCAGCGTAGCTTATGAGACTTCTAGGGGCTACACCTTC
CASSVAYETSRGYTF
>TRBD1|TRBJ1-5|TRBV30|many
TGTGCCTGGGGACAGGGGGAGGATCAGCCCCAGCATTTT
CAWGQGEDQPQHF
>TRBD2|TRBJ2-1|TRBV12-3/TRBV12-4|-
TGTGCCAGCAGCCCCGGGACTAGGGTTAGGAATGAGCAGTTCTTC
CASSPGTRVRNEQFF
>-|TRBJ2-1|TRBV29-1|-
TGCAGCGCCCGGAAGGGGGACAATGAGCAGTTCTTC
CSARKGDNEQFF
>TRBD2|TRBJ2-1|TRBV10-1|-
TGCGCCAGCAGGATAGCGGGGACCTACAATGAGCAGTTCTTC
CASRIAGTYNEQFF
>-|TRBJ1-5|TRBV7-2|-
TGTGCCAGCAGCTACCAGCGAGGGTATCAGAGCGAGCATTTT
CASSYQRGYQSEHF
>-|TRBJ1-2|TRBV7-2|-
TGCGCCAGCAGCCGGATGCCCCTCTATGGCTACACCTTC
CASSRMPLYGYTF
>-|TRBJ1-5|TRBV20-1|many
TGCAGCGTAGGGGGGAATCAGCCCCAGCATTTT
CSVGGNQPQHF
>-|TRBJ2-7|TRBV24-1|-
TGTGCCATTGGGAGGACAGGTCCCTACGAGCAGTACTTC
CAIGRTGPYEQYF
>-|TRBJ2-2|TRBV19|-
TGTGCCAGTAGACGACAGCTTATTTCGAACACCGGGGAGCTGTTTTTT
CASRRQLISNTGELFF
>-|TRBJ1-1|TRBV7-9|-
TGTGCCAGCAGCTTAGTAATGGGGGACACTGAAGCTATCTTT
CASSLVMGDTEAIF
>-|TRBJ1-1|TRBV5-8|-
TGTGCCAGCACCTTGGACATGGTGAACACTGAAGCTTTCTTT
CASTLDMVNTEAFF
>-|TRBJ2-3|TRBV6-5|-
TGTGCCAGCACCGATTGGACAGCAAGCACAGATACGCAGTATTTT
CASTDWTASTDTQYF
>TRBD1|TRBJ1-2|TRBV4-1|many
TGCGCCAGCAGCCAAGTTTCGAGACAGGGGGACTATGGCTACACCTTC
CASSQVSRQGDYGYTF
>-|TRBJ1-5|TRBV20-1|-
TGCAGTGCTAGAGATAGCGGGGGGCCCCAGCATTTT
CSARDSGGPQHF